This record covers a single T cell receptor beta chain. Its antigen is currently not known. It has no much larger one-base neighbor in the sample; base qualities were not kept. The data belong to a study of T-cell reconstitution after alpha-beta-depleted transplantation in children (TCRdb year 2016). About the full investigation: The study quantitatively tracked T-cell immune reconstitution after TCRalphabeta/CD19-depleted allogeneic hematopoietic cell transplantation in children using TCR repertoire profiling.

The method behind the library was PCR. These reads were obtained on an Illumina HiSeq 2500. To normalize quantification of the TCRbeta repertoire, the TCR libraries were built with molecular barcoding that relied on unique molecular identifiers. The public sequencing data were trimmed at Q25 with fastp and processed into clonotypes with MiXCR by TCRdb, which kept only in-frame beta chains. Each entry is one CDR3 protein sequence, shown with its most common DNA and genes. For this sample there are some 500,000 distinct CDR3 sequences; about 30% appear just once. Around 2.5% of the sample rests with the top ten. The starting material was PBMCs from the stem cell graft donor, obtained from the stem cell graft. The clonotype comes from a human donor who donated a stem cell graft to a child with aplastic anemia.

The nucleotide sequence reads TGTGCCAGCAGTTTAAGGGCATTTGAAGCTTTCTTT. The resulting protein is CASSLRAFEAFF. The V and J segments used are TRBV28 and TRBJ1-1, with the D gene not confidently named. CDR1 and CDR2 are read off the germline V gene as MDHEN and SYDVKM. Reading from cysteine to phenylalanine, the CDR3 counts 12 amino acids. CDR3 DNA is the only sequence kept; it has 36 bases, read in frame from the first base. V loses 2 bases, J loses 7 bases, and the germline ends lie 8 bases apart.